The present T cell receptor beta chain was sequenced within a study of OX40 agonist ivuxolimab in advanced cancers. V lost 3 bases to trimming and J lost 5 bases, with 10 bases between them. CDR1 and CDR2 from the germline V gene are SGHTA and FQGNSA. The CDR3 is made up of 14 amino acids. Here immunoSEQ multiplex PCR was the method, and the copy in TCRdb shows in-frame clones only, minus some. The table lists some 19,000 clones, 85% to 90% of them singletons. The sequence came from an adult with an advanced solid tumor such as melanoma, head and neck, liver or kidney cancer. Source: CD4+ or CD8+ T cells sorted from blood, taken in a trial of the OX40 agonist ivuxolimab. The V gene is TRBV7-2, the J gene TRBJ2-2, with D tentatively TRBD2 (5 bases). In nucleotides, the CDR3 is TGTGCCAGCAGCTTTTGGACTCGGACCGGGGAGCTGTTTTTT. Its protein is CASSFWTRTGELFF.